The sequence of this TCR beta chain was determined in a study of cytotoxic CD8 clonotypes in ibrutinib-treated CLL (dated by TCRdb to about 2021). For the wider study: The cohort included about 15 treatment-naive and 11 relapsed/refractory patients; around 17 were IGHV unmutated. Responses were partial in roughly 24 patients and complete in 2; after median around 65 months follow-up, roughly 15 stayed in remission and around 12 progressed. The response samples were drawn at a median of 12 months into treatment, with a range of about 6 to 40 months. Of the 90 or so participants in the trial, about two dozen had longitudinal samples available. Cryopreserved peripheral blood mononuclear cells were obtained before treatment, at response, and at either sustained remission or disease progression. An average of 255,043 productive templates and 94,082 productive rearrangements was obtained per sample.

The trim is 0 bases for V and 4 bases for J, with a gap of 8 bases between the germline ends. The CDR3 contains 14 residues, cysteine and phenylalanine counted. Left in the record is the CDR3 DNA by itself, 42 bases read in frame from the first base. Sequences SGHDT (CDR1) and YYEEEE (CDR2) are obtained from the germline V gene. For TCR beta library preparation, 1.5 to 2 micrograms of genomic DNA was extracted from cryopreserved PBMCs. Longitudinal blood samples from CLL patients on ibrutinib monotherapy were analyzed using high-throughput TCR beta sequencing. The patients took part in an open-label, single-center phase 2 trial of ibrutinib monotherapy. On a MiSeq, deep resolution sequencing aimed for a depth between 1 in 1 million and 1 in 200,000 T cells, with each clonotype covered approximately 10x on average. The immunoSEQ hsTCRB Kit was used to generate TCR beta libraries. Turning to the authors' computational methods: The data were analyzed with ImmunoSEQ Analyzer and ImmunoSEQ Data Assistant, and V, D and J gene assignments followed IMGT definitions. Clonality, which ranges from 0 to 1, was calculated as one minus the normalized Shannon entropy of productive rearrangement frequencies. Only overrepresented clonotypes making up at least 0.05% of the repertoire of each patient were included in the public clonotype analysis. Repertoires from approximately 12 age-matched healthy donors in immuneACCESS were used as clonality controls. TCRdb took over this immuneACCESS table, retaining in-frame rearrangements with V and J assigned. Such tables are incomplete; in checked studies, under half of the missing clones stem from an unresolved V gene, and the remainder is unexplained. D and trimming were read from the DNA, whereas the V and J calls and clone size are those reported in that table. For this sample the table gives around 310,000 clones, of which almost 80% were detected only once. Over 6.5% of the sample lies in the top ten.

Notes on this clone: Its antigen specificity is not known. No much larger clonotype is one base removed from it; base qualities were not supplied.

Results and caveats for the whole study, not just this receptor: Sampling times were not matched between patients in sustained remission and patients whose disease was progressing, and lymph node repertoires were not examined. At ibrutinib response clonality went up, during sustained remission it held steady, and at progression it dropped back toward baseline. Public clonotypes were rare and either shrank or stayed stable during treatment, and the rise in clonality at ibrutinib response reflected expansion of private clonotypes. Baseline clonality exceeded that of age-matched healthy donors and correlated strongly with circulating CD8+ T-cell counts.

Specimen: PBMCs, collected before ibrutinib treatment. The sequence links TRBV5-6 to TRBJ1-3; too little of a D gene remains to name it. The receptor comes from a human donor with chronic lymphocytic leukemia. CDR3 sequence: CASSLVPPGNTIYF. The DNA reads TGTGCCAGCAGCTTGGTCCCACCCGGAAACACCATATATTTT.